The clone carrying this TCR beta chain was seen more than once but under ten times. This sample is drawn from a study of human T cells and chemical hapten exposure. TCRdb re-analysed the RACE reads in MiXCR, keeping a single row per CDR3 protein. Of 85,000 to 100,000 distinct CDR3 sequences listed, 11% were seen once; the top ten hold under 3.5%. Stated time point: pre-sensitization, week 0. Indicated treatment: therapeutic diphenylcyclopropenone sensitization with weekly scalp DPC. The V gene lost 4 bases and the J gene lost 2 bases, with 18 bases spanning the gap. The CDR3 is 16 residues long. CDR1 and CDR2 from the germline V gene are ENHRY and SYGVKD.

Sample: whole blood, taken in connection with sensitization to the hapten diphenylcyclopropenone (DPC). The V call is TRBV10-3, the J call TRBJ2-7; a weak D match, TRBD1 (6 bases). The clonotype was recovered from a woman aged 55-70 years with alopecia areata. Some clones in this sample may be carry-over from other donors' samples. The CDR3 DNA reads TGTGCCATCAGTGGGGCCCCACAGGGCCCGACCTACGAGCAGTACTTC. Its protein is CAISGAPQGPTYEQYF.